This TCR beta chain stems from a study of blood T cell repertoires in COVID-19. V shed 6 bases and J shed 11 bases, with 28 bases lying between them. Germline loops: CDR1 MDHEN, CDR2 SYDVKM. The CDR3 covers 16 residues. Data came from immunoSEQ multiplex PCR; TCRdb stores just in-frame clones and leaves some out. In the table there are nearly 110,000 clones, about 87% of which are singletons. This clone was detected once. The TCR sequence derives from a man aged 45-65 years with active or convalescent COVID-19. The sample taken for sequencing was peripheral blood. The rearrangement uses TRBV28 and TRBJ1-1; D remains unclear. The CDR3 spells CASSPERAATPFGAFF. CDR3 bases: TGTGCCAGCAGCCCTGAGAGGGCAGCGACCCCCTTTGGGGCTTTCTTT.